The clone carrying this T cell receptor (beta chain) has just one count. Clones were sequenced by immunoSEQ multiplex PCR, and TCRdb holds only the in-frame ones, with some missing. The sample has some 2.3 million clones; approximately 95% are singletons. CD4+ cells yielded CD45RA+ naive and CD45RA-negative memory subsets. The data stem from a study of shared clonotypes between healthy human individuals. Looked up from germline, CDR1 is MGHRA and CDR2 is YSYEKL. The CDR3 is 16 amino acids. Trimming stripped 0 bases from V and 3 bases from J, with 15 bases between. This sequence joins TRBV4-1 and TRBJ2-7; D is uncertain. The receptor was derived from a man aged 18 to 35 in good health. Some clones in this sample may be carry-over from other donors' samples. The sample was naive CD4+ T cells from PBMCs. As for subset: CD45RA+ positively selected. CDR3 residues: CASSQDPGGPGYEQYF. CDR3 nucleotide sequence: TGCGCCAGCAGCCAAGATCCAGGTGGGCCCGGCTACGAGCAGTACTTC.